Reported below is one TCR beta chain. No antigen is known for it. The data stem from a study of CD8 T cells in Susac syndrome. As for the study in general: Blood was drawn from patients with Susac syndrome. At that point, they were therapy-naive, on corticosteroids, or on intravenous immunoglobulin alone. Broader study findings: An acknowledgment was made by the study that its TCR sequencing and HLA analysis involved relatively few individuals.

The trim removed 4 bases at V and 9 bases at J, leaving 8 bases unmatched. Germline assignment: CDR1 SGHRS and CDR2 YFSETQ. This CDR3 comprises 13 residues. Reverse transcription of about 0.45 to 1 ug RNA was carried out with random hexamers. TCRdb ran MiXCR on the immunoSEQ multiplex PCR reads and lists one entry per CDR3 protein. This table has hundreds of thousands of distinct CDR3 sequences, around 93% appearing once. Input material: CD4+ T cells from PBMCs. This sequence was found in a human donor with Susac syndrome. This chain links TRBV5-1 with TRBJ1-1, with TRBD1 identical over 8 bases. The CDR3 nucleotides read TGCGCCAGCAGCCTTGGGGGACAGGCGAAAGCTTTCTTT. Its translation: CASSLGGQAKAFF. The complete variable domain, with remaining parts taken from reference TRBV5-1 and TRBJ1-1, reads KAGVTQTPRYLIKTRGQQVTLSCSPISGHRSVSWYQQTPGQGLQFLFEYFSETQRNKGNFPGRFSGRQFSNSRSEMNVSTLELGDSALYLCASSLGGQAKAFFGQGTRLTVV.